This T cell receptor beta chain was sequenced during a study of blood T cell repertoires in COVID-19. The overall study: The samples span acute and convalescent COVID-19 from the United States, Italy and Spain. Sample material is recorded as cDNA or gDNA derived from T cells, B-cell-depleted T cells, or PBMCs.

TCRdb keeps only in-frame clones here, not all; method: immunoSEQ multiplex PCR. Among about 38,000 clones listed, roughly 90% were seen once. CDR3 size: 14 residues. V lost 4 bases, J lost 0 bases, and 8 bases lay in between. Germline V gene sequence: CDR1 LNHDA, CDR2 SQIVND (reference sequence). This clone showed up just once. The TCR was taken from a human donor in a cohort sampled during active COVID-19. The chain is built from TRBV19 and TRBJ2-3; a possible D gene is TRBD1 (5 bases). Sequencing was performed on peripheral blood. This CDR3 reads CASSKTASTDTQYF. The DNA for the CDR3 is TGTGCCAGTAGTAAGACAGCCAGCACAGATACGCAGTATTTT.